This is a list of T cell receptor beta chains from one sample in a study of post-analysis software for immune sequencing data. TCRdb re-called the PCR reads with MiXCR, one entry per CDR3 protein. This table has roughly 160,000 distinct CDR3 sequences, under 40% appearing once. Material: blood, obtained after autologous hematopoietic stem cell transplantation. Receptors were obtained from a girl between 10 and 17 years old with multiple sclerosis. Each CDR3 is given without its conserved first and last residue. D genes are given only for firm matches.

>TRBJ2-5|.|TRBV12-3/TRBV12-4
ASSHPGLAETQY
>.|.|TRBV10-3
ATSGINQNPYEQY
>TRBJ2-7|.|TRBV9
ASSVEGLAREQY
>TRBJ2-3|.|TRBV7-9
ASSFGTPRDTQY
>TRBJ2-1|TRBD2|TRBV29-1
SARLANEQF
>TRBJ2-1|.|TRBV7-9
ASSLKTRIWGEQF
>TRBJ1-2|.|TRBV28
ASSPPGKNYGYT
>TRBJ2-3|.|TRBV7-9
ASSLGEGQYTDTQY
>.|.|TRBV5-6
ASSLEVMSYEQY
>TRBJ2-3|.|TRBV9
ASTNGGTDTQY
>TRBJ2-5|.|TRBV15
ATSSSRPIRGQETQY
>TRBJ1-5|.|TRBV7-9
ASSLGYQPQH
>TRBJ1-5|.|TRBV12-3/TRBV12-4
ASRREDQPQH
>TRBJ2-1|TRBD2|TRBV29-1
SVTGLAGGSYNEQF
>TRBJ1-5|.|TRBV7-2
ASSLGDSRDQPQH
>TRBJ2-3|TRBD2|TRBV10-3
ATLSGSSDTQY
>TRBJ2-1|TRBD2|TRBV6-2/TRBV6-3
ASSDRPIGTSGDNEQF
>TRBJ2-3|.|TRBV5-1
ASSLAKFDTQY
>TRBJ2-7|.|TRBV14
ASGSGELGEQY
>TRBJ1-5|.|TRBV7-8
ASSLTESNQPQH
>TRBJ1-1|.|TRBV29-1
AKGWGTEAF
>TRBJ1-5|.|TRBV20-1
SARDLRVASGRRGSQPQH
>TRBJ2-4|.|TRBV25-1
ASSKPQGTGGGNIQY